This is a list of T cell receptor beta chains from one sample in a study of T-cell reconstitution after alpha-beta-depleted transplantation in children. TCRdb passed the PCR reads through MiXCR, listing each CDR3 protein once. The repertoire holds around 3,000 distinct CDR3 sequences, with less than 25% as singletons. Material: PBMCs, mostly from graft donor cells, obtained 60 days after TCRalphabeta/CD19-depleted stem cell transplant. The receptor source for this set is a female patient aged 10-17 years who had a stem cell transplant for acute lymphoblastic leukemia, so the T cells may come from the graft donor. Each CDR3 is given with its conserved first and last residue. Fields, in order: V gene, J gene, clone size, D gene, CDR3 protein, CDR3 DNA. A D gene is named only where the DNA matches it firmly. Clone size, where shown, is once, few, many, or a class for clones that have expanded.

>TRBV5-1|TRBJ1-4|-|TRBD1
CASSSRDSLNEKLFF
TGCGCCAGCAGCTCGAGGGACAGCCTCAATGAAAAACTGTTTTTT
>TRBV5-1|TRBJ2-1|many|-
CASSPFADEQFF
TGCGCCAGCAGCCCGTTTGCCGATGAGCAGTTCTTC
>TRBV7-9|TRBJ2-7|many|-
CASRSRGSGSYEQYF
TGTGCCAGCAGGTCCCGAGGGAGCGGCTCCTACGAGCAGTACTTC
>TRBV4-1|TRBJ2-6|many|TRBD1
CASSQETGPGANVLTF
TGCGCCAGCAGCCAAGAGACAGGGCCTGGGGCCAACGTCCTGACTTTC
>TRBV4-1|TRBJ2-2|many|TRBD2
CASSQETRQRGGLGELFF
TGCGCCAGCAGCCAAGAGACGCGTCAGCGGGGGGGCCTCGGGGAGCTGTTTTTT
>TRBV5-6|TRBJ1-2|many|-
CASSSGGNYGYTF
TGTGCCAGCAGCTCGGGCGGTAACTATGGCTACACCTTC
>TRBV5-1|TRBJ2-1|many|-
CASRPDSSARYNEQFF
TGCGCCAGCAGGCCCGACAGTTCCGCGAGGTACAATGAGCAGTTCTTC
>TRBV5-1|TRBJ2-1|-|-
CASSSPGLAIDEQFF
TGCGCCAGCAGCTCGCCGGGGCTAGCTATTGATGAGCAGTTCTTC
>TRBV5-8|TRBJ1-2|-|-
CASSLGGLDGYTF
TGTGCCAGCAGCTTGGGTGGACTGGATGGCTACACCTTC
>TRBV6-2/TRBV6-3|TRBJ1-2|medium-sized|-
CASSYSIRTGYGYTF
TGTGCCAGCAGTTACTCCATCCGAACAGGCTATGGCTACACCTTC
>TRBV5-1|TRBJ2-2|-|-
CARVPRAVRTPGSCFF
-
>TRBV11-1|TRBJ1-2|-|-
CASSLAPGNGYTF
TGTGCCAGCAGCTTAGCGCCCGGGAATGGCTACACCTTC
>TRBV10-3|TRBJ2-3|-|TRBD2
CAINELAGGDTQYF
TGTGCCATCAATGAACTAGCGGGAGGAGATACGCAGTATTTT
>TRBV7-9|TRBJ1-4|many|-
CASSRGTVVDEKLFF
TGTGCCAGCAGCCGCGGGACCGTTGTAGATGAAAAACTGTTTTTT
>TRBV12-3/TRBV12-4|TRBJ2-1|many|TRBD2
CASSLSSGGLNEQFF
TGTGCCAGCAGTTTATCTAGCGGAGGTTTAAATGAGCAGTTCTTC
>TRBV5-1|TRBJ2-3|large|-
CASSTQHSTDTQYF
TGCGCCAGCAGCACCCAACACAGCACAGATACGCAGTATTTT
>TRBV18|TRBJ1-2|medium-sized|-
CASSPPPTSNYGYTF
TGTGCCAGCTCACCACCTCCCACTTCTAACTATGGCTACACCTTC
>TRBV9|TRBJ1-6|medium-sized|TRBD1
CASSGRTGPNSPLHF
TGTGCCAGCAGCGGCCGGACAGGGCCTAATTCACCCCTCCACTTT
>TRBV20-1|TRBJ2-7|medium-sized|TRBD2
CSATGGSYEQYF
TGCAGTGCGACGGGAGGGTCCTACGAGCAGTACTTC
>TRBV9|TRBJ2-7|many|TRBD1
CASSVEQGVDEQYF
TGTGCCAGCAGCGTAGAACAGGGGGTAGACGAGCAGTACTTC
>TRBV18|TRBJ2-5|many|-
CASSPSYQETQYF
TGTGCCAGCTCACCTTCGTACCAAGAGACCCAGTACTTC
>TRBV7-9|TRBJ2-3|medium-sized|-
CASSPREDTQYF
TGTGCCAGCAGTCCGAGGGAGGATACGCAGTATTTT
>TRBV6-1|TRBJ1-5|once|-
CASSLGALRGGPQHF
TGTGCCAGCAGTCTTGGGGCCCTAAGAGGGGGGCCCCAGCATTTT
>TRBV6-1|TRBJ2-1|once|-
CASSLLGLGNEQFF
TGTGCCAGCAGCCTACTGGGGCTCGGGAATGAGCAGTTCTTC
>TRBV25-1|TRBJ1-5|large|-
CASSSRGVHQPQHF
TGTGCCAGCAGTAGCAGGGGAGTTCATCAGCCCCAGCATTTT
>TRBV20-1|TRBJ2-7|-|-
CSARVQPYEQYF
TGCAGTGCTAGAGTTCAGCCCTACGAGCAGTACTTC
>TRBV27|TRBJ2-1|medium-sized|-
CASSLSGGWNEQFF
TGTGCCAGCAGTTTATCAGGGGGTTGGAATGAGCAGTTCTTC
>TRBV20-1|TRBJ2-3|once|-
CSGGTSTDTQYF
TGCAGTGGAGGGACAAGCACAGATACGCAGTATTTT
>TRBV15|TRBJ1-4|large|-
CATSRDMGREKLFF
TGTGCCACCAGCAGAGATATGGGGCGTGAAAAACTGTTTTTT
>TRBV5-4|TRBJ1-5|many|TRBD1
CASSLRGRNQPQHF
TGTGCCAGCAGCTTAAGGGGGCGCAATCAGCCCCAGCATTTT
>TRBV5-1|TRBJ2-1|few|-
CASSGGPTYSYNEQFF
TGCGCCAGCAGCGGCGGTCCTACGTACTCCTACAATGAGCAGTTCTTC
>TRBV27|TRBJ2-3|-|-
CASSTIDRPAHTDTQYF
TGTGCCAGCAGCACTATCGACAGGCCTGCACACACAGATACGCAGTATTTT
>TRBV12-3/TRBV12-4|TRBJ1-5|medium-sized|TRBD1
CASRGRGGRGLQPQHF
TGTGCCAGCAGGGGGAGGGGTGGCAGGGGGCTTCAGCCCCAGCATTTT
>TRBV5-4|TRBJ1-3|many|-
CASSLGTSGNTIYF
TGTGCCAGCAGCTTGGGTACCTCTGGAAACACCATATATTTT
>TRBV5-5|TRBJ2-7|medium-sized|-
CASSPSLTGLPYEQYF
TGTGCCAGCAGCCCAAGTTTGACAGGCCTACCCTACGAGCAGTACTTC
>TRBV20-1|TRBJ2-7|many|TRBD2
CSARDYSGSLYEQYF
TGCAGTGCTAGAGATTACAGCGGGAGCTTATACGAGCAGTACTTC
>TRBV7-9|TRBJ2-3|-|-
CASRPDVSKTDTQYF
TGTGCCAGCAGGCCGGACGTCTCAAAGACAGATACGCAGTATTTT
>TRBV28|TRBJ2-2|-|TRBD1
CASWAAGGNTGELFF
TGTGCCAGCTGGGCGGCAGGGGGAAACACCGGGGAGCTGTTTTTT
>TRBV9|TRBJ1-4|many|-
CASSVGGGDEKLFF
TGTGCCAGCAGCGTAGGGGGCGGGGATGAAAAACTGTTTTTT
>TRBV9|TRBJ2-3|once|-
CASSVELDTQYF
TGTGCCAGCAGCGTAGAGTTAGATACGCAGTATTTT
>TRBV3-1|TRBJ2-5|-|TRBD2
CASSQEGGWKTQYF
TGTGCCAGCAGCCAAGAGGGAGGGTGGAAGACCCAGTACTTC
>TRBV12-3/TRBV12-4|TRBJ1-5|large|-
CASSYPQGVNQPQHF
TGTGCCAGCAGTTACCCTCAGGGCGTCAATCAGCCCCAGCATTTT
>TRBV10-3|TRBJ2-7|medium-sized|-
CAISESDRRSYEQYF
TGTGCCATCAGTGAGTCGGACAGAAGATCCTACGAGCAGTACTTC
>TRBV5-1|TRBJ1-1|many|-
CASSYSVGTEAFF
TGCGCCAGCAGCTACTCGGTTGGCACTGAAGCTTTCTTT
>TRBV11-1|TRBJ2-7|-|TRBD2
CASSLFPGLAGGNYEQYF
TGTGCCAGCAGCCTGTTCCCGGGACTAGCGGGGGGGAACTACGAGCAGTACTTC
>TRBV4-3|TRBJ2-7|-|-
CASSQGLDYEQYF
TGCGCCAGCAGCCAAGGACTAGACTACGAGCAGTACTTC
>TRBV7-9|TRBJ1-1|large|-
CASSYYMGWNTEAFF
TGTGCCAGCAGCTACTACATGGGGTGGAACACTGAAGCTTTCTTT
>TRBV11-2|TRBJ2-1|many|TRBD2
CASRGGTSGYNEQFF
TGTGCCAGCAGGGGAGGGACTAGCGGCTACAATGAGCAGTTCTTC
>TRBV24-1|TRBJ2-3|large|-
CATSDPTDTQYF
TGTGCCACCAGTGACCCTACAGATACGCAGTATTTT
>TRBV7-9|TRBJ2-1|many|-
CASSWAWGDEQFF
TGTGCCAGCAGCTGGGCTTGGGGCGATGAGCAGTTCTTC
>TRBV3-1|TRBJ2-1|-|-
CAFSRYRGTSGSSYNEQFF
TGTGCCTTCAGCCGTTACAGGGGGACGAGCGGGAGCTCCTACAATGAGCAGTTCTTC
>TRBV9|TRBJ2-3|many|-
CASSVGSGRDTQYF
TGTGCCAGCAGCGTAGGGTCCGGCCGGGATACGCAGTATTTT
>TRBV20-1|TRBJ1-1|large|-
CSARVARASHPINTEAFF
TGCAGTGCTAGAGTGGCCAGGGCCAGCCACCCCATTAACACTGAAGCTTTCTTT
>TRBV15|TRBJ1-5|-|-
CLVLGGSNQPQHF
TGCCTTGTCTTGGGGGGTAGCAATCAGCCCCAGCATTTT
>TRBV7-9|TRBJ2-7|medium-sized|-
CASSFQSGRSHAQF
TGTGCCAGCAGCTTCCAATCGGGCAGATCACACGCTCAATTC
>TRBV15|TRBJ1-5|once|-
CSNQPQHF
TGTAGCAATCAGCCCCAGCATTTT